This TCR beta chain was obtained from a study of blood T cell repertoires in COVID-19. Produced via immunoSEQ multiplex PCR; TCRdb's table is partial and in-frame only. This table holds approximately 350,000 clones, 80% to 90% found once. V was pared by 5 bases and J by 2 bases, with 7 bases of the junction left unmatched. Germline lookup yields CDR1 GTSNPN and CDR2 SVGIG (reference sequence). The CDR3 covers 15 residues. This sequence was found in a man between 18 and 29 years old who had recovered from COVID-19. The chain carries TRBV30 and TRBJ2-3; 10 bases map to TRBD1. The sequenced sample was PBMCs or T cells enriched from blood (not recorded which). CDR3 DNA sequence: TGTGCCTGGTCCCGACAGGGGGCTAACACAGATACGCAGTATTTT. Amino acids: CAWSRQGANTDTQYF.